These 10 T cell receptor beta chains were sequenced from one sample in a study of blood T cell repertoires in COVID-19 (dated by TCRdb to 2018 to 2021). Library preparation was by the immunoSEQ multiplex PCR assay. As stored in TCRdb, this immuneACCESS dataset retains in-frame rearrangements with V and J assigned. A fraction of the clones does not appear; measured against another copy, unresolved V genes explain less than half of the discrepancy, and the remainder lacks a known reason. The sample yields some 140,000 clones; approximately 86% were counted once. The ten top clones hold roughly 0.6% of the sample. Sequencing was carried out using peripheral blood. These receptors all come from a man aged 60 to 69 with COVID-19, enrolled during active disease.

In its sample, this clone was seen once. The rearrangement uses TRBV6-5 and TRBJ1-4, with 9 bases aligning to TRBD1. Germline CDR1 is MNHEY and CDR2 is SVGAGI. The V gene end was trimmed by 6 bases and the J gene end by 6 bases; junction bases not matched to a gene: 8. CDR3 length equals 15 residues. CDR3 bases: TGTGCCAGCAGCCAAACAGGGGGCTGGGATGAAAAACTGTTTTTT. Amino acids: CASSQTGGWDEKLFF.

The rearrangement uses TRBV11-2 and TRBJ1-3; D ambiguous. The V end was cut by 5 bases, the J end by 0 bases, with 11 bases between. CDR1 and CDR2 (germline): SGHAT, FQNNGV. The CDR3 has 15 amino acids. The CDR3 protein is CASSVDWPSGNTIYF. DNA for the CDR3: TGTGCCAGCAGCGTTGATTGGCCCTCTGGAAACACCATATATTTT.

This clone appeared a single time. This chain connects TRBV6-5 to TRBJ1-3, with a weak D call TRBD1 (6 bases). The V end lost 6 bases, the J end lost 4 bases, and 13 bases lay between the germline ends. The CDR3 spans 14 residues. Germline V gene lookup returns CDR1 MNHEY and CDR2 SVGAGI. For the CDR3, the DNA is TGTGCCAGCAGCCGACAGGTTGCCGGAAACACCATATATTTT. Residues: CASSRQVAGNTIYF.

The rearrangement links TRBV5-1 to TRBJ1-4; perhaps TRBD1 as D (6 bases). Per the germline V gene, CDR1 is SGHRS and CDR2 is YFSETQ. The CDR3 length is 16 residues. V dropped 4 bases and J dropped 4 bases, with 17 bases sitting between them. DNA for the CDR3: TGCGCCAGCAGCCTACAGGGAAATCCGTTTAATGAAAAACTGTTTTTT. As protein: CASSLQGNPFNEKLFF. Supplemented by reference TRBV5-1 and TRBJ1-4, the full variable domain reads KAGVTQTPRYLIKTRGQQVTLSCSPISGHRSVSWYQQTPGQGLQFLFEYFSETQRNKGNFPGRFSGRQFSNSRSEMNVSTLELGDSALYLCASSLQGNPFNEKLFFGSGTQLSVL.

The chain has TRBV28 and TRBJ2-3, with D maybe TRBD1 (5 bases). Per germline, CDR1 MDHEN and CDR2 SYDVKM. Deletions cut 1 base from V and 5 bases from J, with 7 bases between. The CDR3 has 13 amino acids. The CDR3 reads CASSLSDRDTQYF. As DNA, the CDR3 is TGTGCCAGCAGTTTATCCGACAGAGATACGCAGTATTTT. Complete variable domain (other parts from reference TRBV28 and TRBJ2-3): DVKVTQSSRYLVKRTGEKVFLECVQDMDHENMFWYRQDPGLGLRLIYFSYDVKMKEKGDIPEGYSVSREKKERFSLILESASTNQTSMYLCASSLSDRDTQYFGPGTRLTVL.

The chain has TRBV19 and TRBJ2-7, with a weak D call TRBD2 (5 bases). Germline V gives CDR1 LNHDA, CDR2 SQIVND (reference sequence). V lost 1 base and J 3 bases, leaving 10 bases between the germline ends. The CDR3 totals 14 residues. The CDR3 is CASSIGPGNYEQYF. CDR3 sequence (DNA): TGTGCCAGTAGTATAGGGCCCGGGAACTACGAGCAGTACTTC.

This clone appeared a single time. V and J are TRBV2 and TRBJ1-5, with TRBD1 identical over 8 bases. The CDR3 consists of 14 residues. Germline V gene sequence: CDR1 SNHLY, CDR2 FYNNEI. The trim removed 2 bases at V and 14 bases at J, leaving 11 bases unmatched. The CDR3 protein is CASSELGTGKRKHF. CDR3 coding DNA: TGTGCCAGCAGTGAATTGGGGACAGGCAAGAGGAAGCATTTT.

The V call is TRBV7-5, the J call TRBJ2-3; the table's D call, TRBD2, has no DNA check behind it. TRBV7-5 is a pseudogene segment. CDR3 length: 12 amino acids. CDR3 coding DNA: TGTGCCAGAAGTGGGGGACTTGATACGCAGTATTTT. Its protein product is CARSGGLDTQYF.

The genes are TRBV18 and TRBJ1-1, with 7 bases that match TRBD1. CDR1 and CDR2 from the germline V gene are KGHSH and LQKENI. V dropped 1 base and J dropped 4; count of bases not matched to a gene: 3. CDR3 size: 14 residues. CDR3: CASSPQGATTEAFF. CDR3 DNA: TGTGCCAGCTCACCACAGGGGGCGACCACTGAAGCTTTCTTT.

The chain uses TRBV6-5 and TRBJ2-3; the match to TRBD2 covers 7 bases. Germline CDR1 reads MNHEY; CDR2 reads SVGAGI. CDR3 length: 16 residues. The junction had 7 bases not matched to a gene; V was cut back by 2 bases and J by 2 bases. The CDR3 region has the DNA TGTGCCAGCAGTTACGTGGGACTACCAAACACAGATACGCAGTATTTT. Encoded protein: CASSYVGLPNTDTQYF.